This is a list of T cell receptor beta chains from one sample in a study of Ad26.COV2.S vaccination and SARS-CoV-2 variants. Assay used: immunoSEQ multiplex PCR; TCRdb lists only in-frame clones, some missing. The sample holds roughly 700,000 clones, 89% seen once. Here the sequenced sample was peripheral blood, taken in a trial of Ad26.COV2.S vaccine versus placebo. All receptors derive from a person aged 18-65 years who received the Ad26.COV2.S COVID-19 vaccine or a placebo. The CDR3 runs from the conserved cysteine through the conserved F or W. The order of the fields is V gene, J gene, CDR3 protein.

TRBV10-3	TRBJ2-4	CAISDPEAAGGRFAKNIQYF
TRBV6-4	TRBJ2-5	CASSERTSGTQETQYF
TRBV7-9	TRBJ1-4	CASSFQGVLEKLFF
TRBV29-1	TRBJ2-7	CSVAGTGKRLYEQYF
TRBV5-6	TRBJ2-1	CASSLERGEVYNEQFF
TRBV7-6	TRBJ2-5	CASSLVVQGQETQYF
TRBV15	TRBJ2-1	CATSGTSGEQFF
TRBV5-6	TRBJ2-5	CASSDSTVQETQYF
TRBV29-1	TRBJ1-2	CSVEGGVNYGYTF
TRBV2	TRBJ1-4	CASRKTGGEKLFF
TRBV11-2	TRBJ2-2	CASSLWAGSTGELFF